The 14 T cell receptor beta chains in this list originate from one sample, sequenced in a study of blood T cells in healthy people across ages. Sample-barcoded 5' priming and a J-beta primer mix drove a second PCR of about 6 to 12 cycles. TCRdb redid the calling of the 5' RACE reads with MiXCR, one entry per CDR3 protein. The table lists about 720,000 distinct CDR3 sequences, over 20% of them singletons, with 22% in the top ten. The sequencing input was blood. These receptors all come from a man between 65 and 85 years old in good health.

About this clonotype: One junction end does not reproduce the germline sequence, and a read error may be involved. The chain couples TRBV6-1 to TRBJ1-5; D is unclear. CDR3 length equals 14 residues. The germline CDR1 and CDR2 sequences are MNHNS and SASEGT. For the CDR3, the DNA is TGTGCCAGCAGCGAAGACTATAGCAATCAGCCCCAGCATTTT. This codes for CASSEDYSNQPQHF.

The rearrangement joins TRBV5-1 to TRBJ2-5; TRBD2 is a possible D gene (6 bases). TRBJ2-7 matches the DNA end more closely, so the J call is doubtful. The CDR3 length is 14 residues. Per germline, CDR1 SGHRS and CDR2 YFSETQ. The CDR3 protein is CASSSGSTSYEQYF. The CDR3 bases are TGCGCCAGCAGTTCTGGGTCGACTAGCTACGAGCAGTACTTC.

This clonotype showed up just a few times. The rearrangement uses TRBV12-3 or TRBV12-4 and TRBJ2-1; 11 bases map to TRBD2. This CDR3 comprises 13 residues. Germline trimming cut 5 bases from V and 14 bases from J; bases unmatched to any gene: 8. The CDR3 here is CASSLVSGGEEFF. The DNA for the CDR3 is TGTGCCAGCAGTCTAGTTAGCGGGGGGGAGGAGTTCTTC.

The J gene is TRBJ2-5, the V gene TRBV10-3; 8 positions agree with TRBD1. The closer fit of TRBJ2-7 to the DNA end suggests the J call may be wrong. From germline, CDR1 is ENHRY and CDR2 SYGVKD. The CDR3 runs 14 residues. The CDR3 DNA reads TGTGCCATCAGGAAAACAGGGGGAGTCAACGAGCAGTACTTC. Translation: CAIRKTGGVNEQYF.

This clonotype showed up just a few times. This chain joins TRBV7-3 and TRBJ2-3; D remains ambiguous. The V gene's germline CDR1 is SGHTA and CDR2 FQGTGA. The CDR3 contains 15 residues. V lost 5 bases, J lost 2 bases, and 14 bases lay in between. The CDR3 bases are TGTGCCAGCAGCCTGCACGGGTCTCACACAGATACGCAGTATTTT. Protein product: CASSLHGSHTDTQYF.

This clonotype was seen a handful of times. The chain has TRBV20-1 and TRBJ2-5; 7 nucleotides align to TRBD2. The J call is in doubt because the DNA end fits TRBJ2-7 better. This CDR3 spans 14 amino acids. Germline CDR1 reads DFQATT; CDR2 reads SNEGSKA (reference sequence). CDR3 sequence (DNA): TGCAGTGCTATTGGTGGGGCTAGCGGCTACGAGCAGTACGTC. Translated, it gives CSAIGGASGYEQYV.

V is TRBV5-1 and J is TRBJ1-3, with unresolved D. The CDR3 covers 14 residues. Trimming took off 4 bases at V and 4 bases at J, with 12 bases between the two ends. CDR1 is SGHRS, CDR2 YFSETQ, per germline. The CDR3 is CASSGEGGGNTIYF. In DNA form, the CDR3 reads TGCGCCAGCAGCGGAGAGGGAGGAGGAAACACCATATATTTT.

This clonotype was picked up a small number of times. The chain links TRBV6-1 to TRBJ2-1; 12 bases are shared with TRBD2. In germline, CDR1 is MNHNS, CDR2 SASEGT. The CDR3 length is 15 residues. The ends lost 6 bases at V and 6 bases at J; junction bases unmatched: 6. The chain's CDR3 is CASRPTSGGTNEQFF. In nucleotides, the CDR3 is TGTGCCAGCAGACCGACTAGCGGGGGAACCAATGAGCAGTTCTTC.

The table lists this clonotype with many counts. The chain recombines TRBV18 with TRBJ2-1; D is unresolved. Germline CDR1 is KGHSH and CDR2 is LQKENI. The V and J ends lost 3 bases and 2 bases respectively, with 14 bases between them. There are 16 residues in the CDR3. DNA of the CDR3: TGTGCCAGCTCACCGATCTTAGATCATACCTACAATGAGCAGTTCTTC. Translated, it gives CASSPILDHTYNEQFF.

The J gene is TRBJ2-1, the V gene TRBV12-3 or TRBV12-4; D might be TRBD2 (6 bases). The CDR3 has 14 amino acids. With 6 bases removed from V and 3 bases from J, the gap between germline ends came to 12 bases. Written as DNA, the CDR3 is TGTGCCAGCAGACCCCTAGCGAACTACAATGAGCAGTTCTTC. Translation: CASRPLANYNEQFF.

This rearrangement joins TRBV19 to TRBJ2-1; D is perhaps TRBD2 (6 bases). The CDR3 is 14 residues long. V shed 4 bases and J shed 4 bases, with 11 bases lying between them. Germline V gene sequence: CDR1 LNHDA, CDR2 SQIVND (reference sequence). The CDR3 region has the DNA TGTGCCAGTAGTAAACTAGCCCCTTACAATGAGCAGTTCTTC. This encodes CASSKLAPYNEQFF.

This clonotype turned up a few times. This chain uses TRBV5-1 with TRBJ2-5; 8 bases fit TRBD2. The closer fit of TRBJ2-1 to the DNA end suggests the J call may be wrong. Germline V gene sequence: CDR1 SGHRS, CDR2 YFSETQ. This CDR3 region has 13 residues. The chain's CDR3 is CASSLGREEQQFF. Here the CDR3 DNA reads TGCGCCAGCAGCCTCGGGCGGGAGGAACAGCAGTTCTTC.

The table lists this clonotype with a few counts. The junction departs from the called germline gene at one end, perhaps through a read error. This chain connects TRBV11-2 to TRBJ2-3; the D gene is possibly TRBD2 (6 bases). The CDR3 spans 13 residues. Germline CDR1 and CDR2: SGHAT and FQNNGV. CDR3 bases: TGTGCCCGCAGCTTTAGCGGAGGCCGCTCGCAGTATTTT. It yields the protein CARSFSGGRSQYF.

The rearrangement links TRBV29-1 to TRBJ1-1; D is uncertain. In germline, CDR1 is SQVTM, CDR2 ANQGSEA. The CDR3 contains 12 residues. V shed 4 bases and J shed 0 bases, with 6 bases lying between them. Here the CDR3 DNA reads TGCAGCGTTGTGGTCATGAACACTGAAGCTTTCTTT. It encodes CSVVVMNTEAFF. Using reference TRBV29-1 and TRBJ1-1 for the parts outside the CDR3, the full variable domain is SAVISQKPSRDICQRGTSLTIQCQVDSQVTMMFWYRQQPGQSLTLIATANQGSEATYESGFVIDKFPISRPNLTFSTLTVSNMSPEDSSIYLCSVVVMNTEAFFGQGTRLTVV.